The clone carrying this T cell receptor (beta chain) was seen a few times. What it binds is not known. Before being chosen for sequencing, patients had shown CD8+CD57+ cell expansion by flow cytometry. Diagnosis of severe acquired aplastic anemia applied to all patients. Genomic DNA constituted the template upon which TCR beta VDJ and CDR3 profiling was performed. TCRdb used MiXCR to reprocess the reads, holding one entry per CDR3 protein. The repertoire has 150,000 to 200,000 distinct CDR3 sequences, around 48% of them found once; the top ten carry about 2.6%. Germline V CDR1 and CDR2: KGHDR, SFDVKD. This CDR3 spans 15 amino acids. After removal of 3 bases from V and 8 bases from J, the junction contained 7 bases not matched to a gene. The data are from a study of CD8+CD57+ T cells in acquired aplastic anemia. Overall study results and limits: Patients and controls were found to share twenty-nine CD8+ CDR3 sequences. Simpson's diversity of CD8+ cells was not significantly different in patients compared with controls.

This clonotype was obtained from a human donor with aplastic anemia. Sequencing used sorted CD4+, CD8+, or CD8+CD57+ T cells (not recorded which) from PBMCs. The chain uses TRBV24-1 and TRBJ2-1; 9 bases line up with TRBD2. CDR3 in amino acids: CATSDRGTSFHEQFF. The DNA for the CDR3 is TGTGCCACCAGTGATAGGGGGACTAGCTTTCATGAGCAGTTCTTC.